This T cell receptor (beta chain) derives from a study of shared T cell receptors in the human thymus. Libraries were prepared by immunoSEQ multiplex PCR; TCRdb keeps only in-frame clonotypes and omits some of them. This table has 650,000 to 950,000 clones, approximately 83% appearing once. CDR1 is GTSNPN, CDR2 SVGIG, per germline (reference sequence). This CDR3 contains 17 residues. V shed 2 bases, J shed 0 bases, and the junction held 12 bases outside the gene matches. The same specimen was also included in a second study, on human thymus T cells. This second study says: Having surgery to correct congenital heart defects, healthy Finnish infants acted as the donors. During corrective heart surgery, resections were taken, and the thymus tissue came from them. There appeared to be biased usage of V and J genes in thymic and blood repertoires. Related research examined unrelated individuals and reported that their thymic repertoires overlapped highly.

V usage is TRBV30 and J usage is TRBJ1-1; TRBD1 matches 7 bases. The sequence came from a girl less than two years old with a congenital heart defect. Sequencing input: thymocytes. DNA for the CDR3: TGTGCCTGGAGTCAGCGACCCGGGACAGTCATGAACACTGAAGCTTTCTTT. This translates into CAWSQRPGTVMNTEAFF.